Reported below is one TCR beta chain. This clonotype was recorded many times. Its antigen is currently not known. The sample holds no much larger clone one base away, and base qualities are not on file. The data were obtained in a study of read filtering for tumor transcriptome and immune sequencing (dated by TCRdb to the early 2020s). Background on the whole study: The cohort consisted of approximately 16 male and some 15 female patients, with a mean age of 65.9 years and an age range of about 45 to 90. By revised international staging, fewer than ten patients were R-ISS I, some 16 were R-ISS II and over 5 were R-ISS III. After DNase treatment, whole-transcriptome libraries were prepared with the TruSeq RNA Access Library Prep Kit. Per sample, about 4.05 to 10.27 million TCR-region mapped reads were obtained with IR-seq, compared with only about 85 to 1,400 with RNA-seq. TCR repertoires obtained by targeted immune repertoire sequencing and by bulk whole-transcriptome sequencing performed on the same bone marrow samples were compared. One main goal was a read-filtering strategy for immune repertoire data, in particular deciding whether clonotypes backed by only one read should be removed.

Every patient had bone marrow sampled at the time of active disease. Ficoll-Hypaque density gradient centrifugation was used to isolate the bone marrow mononuclear cells. Myeloma plasma cells were removed and CD138-negative cells were obtained by negative selection following labeling with CD138 magnetic microbeads on a MACS separator. Flow cytometry with CD138 antibodies on an Attune NxT was used to check how pure the isolated cells were. Total RNA was extracted with TRIzol reagent and quantified with a NanoDrop spectrophotometer. Paired RNA-seq and IR-seq were performed on each patient's CD138-negative bone marrow sample. TCR libraries were constructed from about 400 ng RNA using the Immunoverse kit, and molecular barcoded adaptors covering alpha/delta and beta/gamma chains were employed. TCR library preparation was performed with the same RNA that was used for transcriptome sequencing. An Illumina HiSeq 4000 with 2 x 150 cycles was used to sequence the TCR libraries. Per the source publication's procedure: MiXCR aligned TCR reads to human V, D, J and C references and assembled the aligned reads into CDR3 clonotypes, with quality filtering and error correction included. The tcR package in R was used for analysis of clonotype counts and gene usage diversity. For inspection of raw mapping reads, RNA-seq reads were mapped by STAR aligner version 2.5.3a onto GRCh37 of the human genome. To test how sequencing depth affects detected clonotypes, IR-seq fastq files were randomly downsampled with Seqtk 1.3. TCRdb reprocessing: public reads trimmed at Q25 with fastp, clones called with MiXCR, in-frame beta chains kept. Every CDR3 protein is listed once, alongside the most common genes and DNA of its rows. The V and J calls shown here were made by TCRdb, not taken from the authors' results. This sample lists about 63,000 distinct CDR3 sequences; approximately 13% were detected once. 45% of the sample is held by the ten biggest clonotypes.

What the authors observed across the whole study: IR-seq captured clonotypes at much higher depth and more reliably than RNA-seq, and smaller IR-seq throughput sufficed to identify most shared clonotypes. Rather than purified T cells, the sorted CD138-negative fraction was a mixed bone marrow immune population. Single-read clonotypes made up roughly 82% of clonotypes but approximately 3.5% of total reads in IR-seq, and approximately 73% of clonotypes and about 45% of reads in RNA-seq. The correlation between IR-seq and RNA-seq shared clonotype proportions rose when single-read clonotypes were removed.

The CDR3 spans 15 residues, from the cysteine through the phenylalanine. The entry retains the CDR3 DNA only, 45 bases that are in frame from base 1. CDR1 SGHTA and CDR2 FQGNSA were looked up in the germline V gene. V lost 7 bases and J lost 2 bases, and the count of bases not matched to a germline gene is 11. The TCR was taken from a donor older than 35 with multiple myeloma. Input material: a population of CD138-negative cells sorted from bone marrow. The cell subset or site label corresponds to: bone marrow mononuclear cells depleted of CD138+ plasma/myeloma cells by negative magnetic selection. The chain joins TRBV7-2 to TRBJ2-7, and 7 junctional nucleotides match TRBD2. The CDR3 region: CASIPGGLTPYEQYF. The sequence in DNA is TGTGCCAGCATCCCGGGGGGACTGACGCCCTACGAGCAGTACTTC.